The 20 T cell receptor beta chains in this list originate from one sample, sequenced in a study of cytomegalovirus exposure and HLA in healthy donors. PCR amplification relied on 60 Vbeta primers (plus 13 Jbeta primers). Profiling relied on immunoSEQ multiplex PCR, and the TCRdb table lists in-frame clones only, not all of them. Of 200,000 or so clones in the sample, more than 75% were seen once. The sample comprised PBMCs. The receptors originated from a girl in the first two years of life in good health and CMV-seronegative.

The V gene is TRBV7-9, the J gene TRBJ2-7, with TRBD2 matching 10 bases. Germline CDR1 is SEHNR and CDR2 is FQNEAQ (reference sequence). The CDR3 length is 14 residues. V trimming: 5 bases; J trimming: 2 bases; junction bases outside the gene matches: 3. The CDR3 DNA follows: TGTGCCAGCAGCCTTAGCGGGGGGCCCTACGAGCAGTACTTC. Amino acid sequence: CASSLSGGPYEQYF.

The J gene is TRBJ1-1, the V gene TRBV14, with TRBD1 identical over 7 bases. J was trimmed by 3 bases and V by 1 base; bases with no gene match: 5. CDR3 length equals 15 residues. CDR1 SGHDN and CDR2 FVKESK come from the germline V gene. This CDR3 reads CASSQGSDRDTEAFF. CDR3 bases: TGTGCCAGCAGCCAAGGGTCTGACAGGGACACTGAAGCTTTCTTT.

The chain uses TRBV5-6 and TRBJ2-1; tentative D call: TRBD1 (6 bases). CDR3 length: 14 amino acids. The germline V gene encodes CDR1 SGHDT and CDR2 YYEEEE. V was cut by 5 bases and J by 6 bases, with 15 bases left in between. CDR3 bases: TGTGCCAGCAGTTCTCAGACAGGAATCAATGAGCAGTTCTTC. Residues: CASSSQTGINEQFF.

The gene calls are TRBV2 and TRBJ2-5; D is unclear. TRBJ2-7 matches the DNA end more closely, so the J call is doubtful. Germline CDR1 is SNHLY and CDR2 is FYNNEI. The CDR3 has 12 residues. CDR3 DNA sequence: TGTGCCAGCGGTCGCGGATACTACGAGCAGTACTTC. Its translation: CASGRGYYEQYF.

V usage is TRBV5-1 and J usage is TRBJ2-2, with D possibly matching TRBD1 (7 bases). Trimming took off 0 bases at V and 0 bases at J, with 9 bases between the two ends. CDR3 length: 16 residues. Germline-derived CDR1 and CDR2 are SGHRS and YFSETQ. In DNA, the CDR3 is TGCGCCAGCAGCTTGGGCGGGACAGCGAACACCGGGGAGCTGTTTTTT. Translating gives CASSLGGTANTGELFF.

This chain joins TRBV5-4 and TRBJ1-6; the match to TRBD1 covers 9 bases. The CDR3 extends over 17 amino acids. Trimming took 2 bases from V and 0 from J; bases not matched to a gene: 3. Germline V gene lookup returns CDR1 SGHNT and CDR2 YYREEE (reference sequence). The CDR3 sequence: CASSFKQGASYNSPLHF. The CDR3 DNA reads TGTGCCAGCAGCTTCAAACAGGGGGCCTCCTATAATTCACCCCTCCACTTT.

V gene TRBV11-3 combines with J gene TRBJ2-3, with TRBD2 matching over 13 bases. CDR1 is SGHNT, CDR2 YENEEA, per germline. The junction had 15 bases not matched to a gene; V was cut back by 4 bases and J by 2 bases. This CDR3 region has 20 residues. The chain's CDR3 is CASSSTTGTSGDALTDTQYF. CDR3 coding DNA: TGTGCCAGCAGCTCGACGACCGGGACTAGCGGGGACGCCCTCACAGATACGCAGTATTTT.

The V call is TRBV4-2, the J call TRBJ2-3; 9 bases are a match to TRBD2. The V gene's germline CDR1 is LGHNA and CDR2 YNFKEQ. V shed 2 bases, J shed 2 bases, and the junction held 8 bases outside the gene matches. This CDR3 comprises 17 residues. The CDR3 protein is CASSQIGGGALTDTQYF. The CDR3 nucleotides read TGTGCCAGCAGCCAAATCGGCGGGGGGGCCCTCACAGATACGCAGTATTTT.

In DNA form, the CDR3 reads TGTGCCAGCAGCGGGCTAGCGGGAGTGGGCGAGACCCAGTACTTC. This gives the protein CASSGLAGVGETQYF. The V and J genes are TRBV9 and TRBJ2-5; 10 bases match TRBD2. The CDR3 has 15 amino acids. V trimming: 3 bases; J trimming: 5 bases; junction bases outside the gene matches: 7. The germline V gene encodes CDR1 SGDLS and CDR2 YYNGEE.

This clone was seen a few times. The V and J genes are TRBV7-9 and TRBJ1-1, with a tentative D call TRBD1 (5 bases). Trimming removed 0 bases at V and 1 base at J, with 6 bases between. Germline lookup yields CDR1 SEHNR and CDR2 FQNEAQ (reference sequence). The CDR3 sequence is 14 residues long. CDR3 nucleotides: TGTGCCAGCAGCTTAGCGGGGCGGAACACTGAAGCTTTCTTT. It yields the protein CASSLAGRNTEAFF.

The chain has TRBV2 and TRBJ1-2; weak D call: TRBD1 (6 bases). The ends were cut back, 0 bases at V and 5 bases at J, with 13 bases in the middle. Germline V gene sequence: CDR1 SNHLY, CDR2 FYNNEI. The CDR3 sequence is 15 residues long. The CDR3 DNA follows: TGTGCCAGCAGTGAAGCGAAGAGGGGGGGGTATGGCTACACCTTC. This codes for CASSEAKRGGYGYTF.

The chain employs TRBV7-9 and TRBJ1-1; perhaps TRBD1 as D (6 bases). The CDR3 has 16 amino acids. The germline V gene encodes CDR1 SEHNR and CDR2 FQNEAQ (reference sequence). V was cut by 1 base and J by 1 base, with 13 bases left in between. The CDR3 here is CASSLDPQGPNTEAFF. CDR3 nucleotides: TGTGCCAGCAGCTTAGACCCACAGGGACCGAACACTGAAGCTTTCTTT.

This clone has just one count. V gene TRBV10-3 combines with J gene TRBJ1-3, with a weak D call TRBD1 (6 bases). Trimming stripped 2 bases from V and 3 bases from J, with 11 bases between. CDR1 ENHRY and CDR2 SYGVKD come from the germline V gene. The CDR3 runs to 15 residues. The CDR3 nucleotides read TGTGCCATCAGTGAGGGGACACCGGGTGGAAACACCATATATTTT. This sequence encodes CAISEGTPGGNTIYF.

The gene calls are TRBV12-5 and TRBJ1-2, with D hard to call. Germline assignment: CDR1 LGHNT and CDR2 FRNRAP. V was shortened by 1 base and J by 4 bases, with 4 bases between the two germline ends. This CDR3 contains 12 residues. CDR3 DNA: TGTGCTAGTGGTTTGGACACCTATGGCTACACCTTC. This encodes CASGLDTYGYTF.

This sequence joins TRBV2 and TRBJ1-2; TRBD1 matches at 9 bases. CDR1 SNHLY and CDR2 FYNNEI come from the germline V gene. The J segment lost 6 bases and the V segment lost 10 bases, leaving 15 bases of the junction unmatched. The CDR3 loop spans 15 amino acids. CDR3 coding DNA: TGTGCCACCCCAATAAAACAGGGGGCAGGAGATGGCTACACCTTC. Translating gives CATPIKQGAGDGYTF.

This chain joins TRBV5-4 and TRBJ2-5, with TRBD2 identical over 11 bases. Germline lookup yields CDR1 SGHNT and CDR2 YYREEE (reference sequence). CDR3 length equals 16 residues. Germline trimming cut 1 base from V and 2 bases from J; bases unmatched to any gene: 4. The CDR3 nucleotides read TGTGCCAGCAGCTTGCCGATAGCGGGGGGGCAAGAGACCCAGTACTTC. It codes for CASSLPIAGGQETQYF.

The V call is TRBV2, the J call TRBJ1-4, with 10 bases matching TRBD1. The CDR3 runs to 13 residues. CDR1 is SNHLY, CDR2 FYNNEI, per germline. J lost 11 bases, V lost 7 bases, and 7 bases had no gene match. DNA for the CDR3: TGTGCCAGCATGGACAGGGGGGAATCCAAACTGTTTTTT. Its protein product is CASMDRGESKLFF.

The chain joins TRBV5-1 to TRBJ2-2; TRBD1 matches at 8 bases. The CDR3 length is 14 residues. The V segment lost 4 bases and the J segment 6 bases; nucleotides outside the gene matches: 5. The germline gives CDR1 SGHRS, CDR2 YFSETQ. The CDR3 DNA follows: TGCGCCAGCAGCACGGGACAGGTTGCCGGGGAGCTGTTTTTT. Translated, it gives CASSTGQVAGELFF.

This chain connects TRBV6-5 to TRBJ2-7; D possibly corresponds to TRBD2 (6 bases). Per the germline V gene, CDR1 is MNHEY and CDR2 is SVGAGI. The CDR3 length is 12 residues. Between the trimmed V and J ends, which lost 2 bases and 5 bases, there was a span of 7 bases. The CDR3 spells CASSYRGNEQYF. As DNA, the CDR3 is TGTGCCAGCAGTTACCGGGGGAACGAGCAGTACTTC.

This chain connects TRBV10-3 to TRBJ2-4, with 9 bases matching TRBD1. In germline, CDR1 is ENHRY, CDR2 SYGVKD. There are 19 residues in the CDR3. V shed 6 bases and J 0 bases; nucleotides not matched to a gene: 15. DNA for the CDR3: TGTGCCATCAGCGAACACCGGGACAGGGAGGTTCTAGCCAAAAACATTCAGTACTTC. It yields the protein CAISEHRDREVLAKNIQYF.